This TCR beta chain was documented in a study of blood T cell repertoires in COVID-19 (TCRdb year 2020). Turning to the overall study: Samples covering the acute and convalescent phases of COVID-19 were provided by collaborators in the United States, Italy and Spain. A freely available public database, intended as a resource for researchers studying the immune response to SARS-CoV-2, is where the repertoires were released. The dataset comprised deeply sampled blood TCRbeta repertoires from subjects exposed to, actively infected with, or recovered from COVID-19. The material from the prospective study consisted of cDNA or gDNA derived from T cells, B-cell-depleted T cells, or PBMCs. Samples were obtained from the ongoing ImmuneRACE study (first 160 participants) and from 1,254 subjects provided by 6 global collaborators. Where available, HLA class I and class II types were obtained from metadata supplied by the sample provider rather than from assay-based typing. Sample metadata almost always included a de-identified subject ID, COVID-19 status, age in years and sex. Points the paper makes about the study in general: The amount of clinical and demographic metadata varied by source and participant and was provided uncurated.

A word on this clone: There is no known antigen for this receptor. The sample holds no much larger clone one base away, and base qualities are not on file.

TCRbeta CDR3 regions were amplified from genomic DNA using the immunoSEQ Assay, a bias-controlled multiplex PCR. As for the authors' bioinformatics: Within the assay, amplification of reference gene primers was used to estimate how many nucleated cells each sample contained. To quantify the absolute abundance of each unique TCRbeta CDR3 rearrangement, sequence reads were collapsed and filtered. For each sample, productive Simpson clonality was calculated by taking the square root of Simpson's diversity index across productive rearrangements. TCRdb carries this immuneACCESS record with in-frame sequences only. Its versions omit some clonotypes, under half of them owing to an unresolved V gene in the studies checked, with the rest unexplained. The DNA was the basis for D and trimming; V, J and clone size are from that table. The sample table records under 300,000 clones; roughly three quarters of these occur just once. The biggest ten clones account for around 4.1% of the sample.

The CDR3 has 13 amino acids, counting the end cysteine and phenylalanine. The CDR3 DNA has 39 bases and is translated from base 1. The junction shows trimming of 5 bases on V and 5 bases on J, plus 13 bases between the germline ends. CDR1 and CDR2, looked up from the germline V gene, are MNHEY and SVGAGI. Each collaborating institution followed its own protocols to collect whole blood in K2EDTA tubes. For TCRbeta analysis, collaborator samples were shipped as frozen whole blood, as isolated PBMCs, or as DNA extracted from either sample type. The sequence links TRBV6-5 to TRBJ2-7; the D gene assignment is ambiguous. Sample: peripheral blood. This clonotype was obtained from a woman in her thirties or forties with active or convalescent COVID-19. The nucleotides read TGTGCCAGCAGTCACCCGCTCGGTAACGAGCAGTACTTC. It encodes CASSHPLGNEQYF.